Below are 16 T cell receptor beta chains sequenced from a single sample in a study of CD8 T cells in ankylosing spondylitis. Each CDR3 protein gets one entry after TCRdb re-called the 5' RACE reads with MiXCR. The data show 36,000 or so distinct CDR3 sequences, 4.5% to 6% seen once. Sequencing was carried out using blood, either unsorted or a sorted T cell fraction (not recorded which). Every receptor here comes from a male donor with ankylosing spondylitis or in good health (not recorded which).

This clonotype showed up many times. The chain joins TRBV7-8 to TRBJ2-3; D not certain. Trimming shortened V by 3 bases and J by 5 bases, and 6 bases separated the two germline ends. In germline, CDR1 is SGHVS, CDR2 FQNEAQ. CDR3 size: 12 residues. The CDR3 DNA reads as TGTGCCAGCAGCTTCATGTTAGATACGCAGTATTTT. Residues: CASSFMLDTQYF.

Many counts were recorded for this clonotype. The chain is built from TRBV7-2 and TRBJ2-7, with D possibly TRBD2 on 5 matching bases. The germline V gene encodes CDR1 SGHTA and CDR2 FQGNSA. The CDR3 spans 13 residues. V was cut by 7 bases and J by 2 bases, with 12 bases left in between. The CDR3 here is CASTRAGAYEQYF. CDR3 DNA: TGTGCCAGCACGAGGGCCGGGGCCTACGAGCAGTACTTC.

This clonotype was counted ten times or more. The CDR3 is CASSSHILTDTQYF. CDR3 DNA: TGTGCCAGCAGCTCCCACATCCTCACAGATACGCAGTATTTT. The V gene is TRBV5-5, the J gene TRBJ2-3; D uncertain. Germline CDR1 reads SGHKS; CDR2 reads YYEKEE (reference sequence). V was trimmed by 3 bases and J by 2 bases, leaving 10 bases between them. The CDR3 has 14 amino acids. The full variable domain, its missing parts supplied by reference TRBV5-5 and TRBJ2-3, is DAGVTQSPTHLIKTRGQQVTLRCSPISGHKSVSWYQQVLGQGPQFIFQYYEKEERGRGNFPDRFSARQFPNYSSELNVNALLLGDSALYLCASSSHILTDTQYFGPGTRLTVL.

This clonotype was detected only a few times. This chain connects TRBV19 to TRBJ1-2; no firm D call. Per germline, CDR1 LNHDA and CDR2 SQIVND (reference sequence). Deletions cut 5 bases from V and 2 bases from J, with 12 bases between. The CDR3 spans 14 residues. CDR3 nucleotide sequence: TGTGCCAGTAGTGAGGCGGCAACGAACTATGGCTACACCTTC. Its translation: CASSEAATNYGYTF.

This clonotype was counted at least ten times. The V gene is TRBV20-1, the J gene TRBJ2-7, with a weak D call TRBD2 (7 bases). Germline V gene data show CDR1 as DFQATT and CDR2 as SNEGSKA (reference sequence). With 0 bases removed from V and 0 bases from J, the gap between germline ends came to 12 bases. The CDR3 has 15 residues. The chain's CDR3 is CSARDSGGLSYEQYF. The CDR3 DNA reads TGCAGTGCTAGAGACTCGGGGGGCCTCTCCTACGAGCAGTACTTC.

In this sample, this clonotype turned up many times. The rearrangement uses TRBV11-2 and TRBJ2-7; 12 bases line up with TRBD2. This CDR3 has 15 residues. The germline V gene has CDR1 SGHAT and CDR2 FQNNGV. V was pared by 4 bases and J by 2 bases, with 3 bases of the junction left unmatched. The CDR3 protein is CASSSGLAGTYEQYF. The CDR3 DNA reads TGTGCCAGCAGCTCCGGACTAGCGGGAACCTACGAGCAGTACTTC.

The table lists this clonotype with many counts. The chain combines TRBV30 with TRBJ2-1, with TRBD2 matching over 11 bases. CDR1 is GTSNPN and CDR2 is SVGIG in the germline V gene (reference sequence). Germline trimming cut 3 bases from V and 5 bases from J; bases unmatched to any gene: 3. This CDR3 spans 14 amino acids. The DNA of the CDR3 is TGTGCCTGGAGGCCGGGACTAGCGGACAATGAGCAGTTCTTC. It yields the protein CAWRPGLADNEQFF.

V gene TRBV7-9 combines with J gene TRBJ2-1; D assignment may be TRBD1 or TRBD2 (7 bases each). The CDR3 extends over 17 amino acids. The germline gives CDR1 SEHNR, CDR2 FQNEAQ (reference sequence). V lost 4 bases to trimming and J lost 8 bases, with 24 bases between them. The CDR3 sequence is CASSSPLYIPGGDEQFF. The CDR3, as DNA: TGTGCCAGCAGCTCCCCCCTCTATATTCCAGGGGGGGATGAGCAGTTCTTC.

This clonotype was counted many times. The chain has TRBV13 and TRBJ2-3, with unresolved D. The germline V and J ends were trimmed by 5 bases and 0 bases, with 21 bases remaining between them. Germline V gene lookup returns CDR1 PRHDT and CDR2 FYEKMQ (reference sequence). The CDR3 covers 18 residues. For the CDR3, the DNA is TGTGCCAGCAGCGTGAATATCGGTTCTGAACTAAGCACAGATACGCAGTATTTT. Translated: CASSVNIGSELSTDTQYF.

Many counts were recorded for this clonotype. The chain carries TRBV12-3 or TRBV12-4 and TRBJ2-6; D possibly corresponds to TRBD1 (5 bases). This CDR3 has 15 residues. V gave up 6 bases and J gave up 2 bases, with 11 bases separating them. The CDR3 DNA is TGTGCCAGCAGGGATTCAGGGACTGGGGCCAACGTCCTGACTTTC. As protein: CASRDSGTGANVLTF.

This clonotype was counted many times. The chain is built from TRBV12-3 or TRBV12-4 and TRBJ1-1, with D unclear. The V end was cut by 5 bases, the J end by 0 bases, with 10 bases between. The CDR3 extends over 14 amino acids. CDR3 in amino acids: CASSILGVNTEAFF. Here the CDR3 DNA reads TGTGCCAGCAGTATATTGGGAGTGAACACTGAAGCTTTCTTT.

This clonotype was counted ten times or more. The V and J genes are TRBV29-1 and TRBJ1-2; no clear D. Germline CDR1 reads SQVTM; CDR2 reads ANQGSEA. The length of the CDR3 is 12 residues. The V and J ends lost 5 bases and 2 bases respectively, with 9 bases between them. The CDR3, as DNA: TGCAGCGTTAGAGGGCAAAACTATGGCTACACCTTC. Protein product: CSVRGQNYGYTF.

This clonotype was seen at least ten times. This rearrangement joins TRBV6-2 or TRBV6-3 to TRBJ2-7; 8 bases align to TRBD1. This CDR3 spans 15 amino acids. V lost 7 bases, J lost 3 bases, and 11 bases stayed unmatched. Per germline, CDR1 MNHEY and CDR2 SVGEGT. This CDR3 is CASTSPRQGHYEQYF. CDR3 DNA: TGTGCCAGCACCTCCCCTCGACAGGGGCACTACGAGCAGTACTTC.

Many counts were recorded for this clonotype. J is TRBJ1-1 and V is TRBV3-1; D gene unclear. The CDR3 contains 13 residues. Germline loops: CDR1 LGHDT, CDR2 YNNKEL (reference sequence). V gave up 1 base and J gave up 4 bases, with 7 bases separating them. This chain's CDR3 is CASSQGWGTEAFF. As DNA, the CDR3 is TGTGCCAGCAGCCAAGGGTGGGGCACTGAAGCTTTCTTT.

This clonotype came up many times. The CDR3 is CATSDPLAGGANEQFF. The CDR3 region has the DNA TGTGCCACCAGTGACCCTCTAGCGGGAGGCGCCAATGAGCAGTTCTTC. The V and J genes are TRBV24-1 and TRBJ2-1; 11 bases agree with TRBD2. V lost 4 bases, J lost 6 bases, and 7 bases stayed unmatched. CDR3 length: 16 residues. Germline V lookup: CDR1 KGHDR, CDR2 SFDVKD.

There are a few counts of this clonotype. The CDR3 DNA reads TGCGCCAGCAGCTTGGTAGGGCCTGGGGATACGCAGTATTTT. Translation: CASSLVGPGDTQYF. The chain recombines TRBV5-1 with TRBJ2-3; no firm D call. V lost 0 bases, J lost 6 bases, and 11 bases lay in between. This CDR3 spans 14 amino acids. Germline CDR1 reads SGHRS; CDR2 reads YFSETQ.